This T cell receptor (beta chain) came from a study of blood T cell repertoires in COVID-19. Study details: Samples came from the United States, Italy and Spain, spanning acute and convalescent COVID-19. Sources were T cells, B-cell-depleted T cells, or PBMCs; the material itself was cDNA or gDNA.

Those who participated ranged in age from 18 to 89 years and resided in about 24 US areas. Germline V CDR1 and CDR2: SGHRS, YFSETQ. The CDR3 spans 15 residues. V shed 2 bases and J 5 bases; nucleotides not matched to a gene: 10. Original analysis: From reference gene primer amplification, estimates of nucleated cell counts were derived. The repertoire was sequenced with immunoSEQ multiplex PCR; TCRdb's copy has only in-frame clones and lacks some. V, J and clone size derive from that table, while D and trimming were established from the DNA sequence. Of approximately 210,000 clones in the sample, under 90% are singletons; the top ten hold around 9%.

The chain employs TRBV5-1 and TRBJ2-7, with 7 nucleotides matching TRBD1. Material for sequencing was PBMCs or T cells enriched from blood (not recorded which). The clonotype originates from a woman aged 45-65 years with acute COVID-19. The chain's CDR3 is CASSLQTGDVHEQYF. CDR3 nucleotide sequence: TGCGCCAGCAGCTTACAAACAGGGGATGTTCACGAGCAGTACTTC.